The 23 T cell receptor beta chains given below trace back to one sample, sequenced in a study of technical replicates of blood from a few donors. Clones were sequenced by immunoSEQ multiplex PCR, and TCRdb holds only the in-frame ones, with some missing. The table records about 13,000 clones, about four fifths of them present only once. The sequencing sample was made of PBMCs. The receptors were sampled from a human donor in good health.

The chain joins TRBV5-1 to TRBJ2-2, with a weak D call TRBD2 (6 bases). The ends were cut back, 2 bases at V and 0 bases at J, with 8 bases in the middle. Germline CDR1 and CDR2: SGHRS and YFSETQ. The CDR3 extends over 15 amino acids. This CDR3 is CASSLGGSNTGELFF. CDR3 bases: TGCGCCAGCAGCTTAGGAGGGTCGAACACCGGGGAGCTGTTTTTT.

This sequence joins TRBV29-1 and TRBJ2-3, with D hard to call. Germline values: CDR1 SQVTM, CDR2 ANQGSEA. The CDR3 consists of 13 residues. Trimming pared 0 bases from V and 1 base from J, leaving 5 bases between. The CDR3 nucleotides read TGCAGCGTTGAAGATCGTGGCACAGATACGCAGTATTTT. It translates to CSVEDRGTDTQYF.

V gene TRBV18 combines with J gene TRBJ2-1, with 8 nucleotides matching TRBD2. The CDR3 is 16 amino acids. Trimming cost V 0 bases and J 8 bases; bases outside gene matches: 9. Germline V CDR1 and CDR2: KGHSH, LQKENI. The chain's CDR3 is CASSPPMREVVDEQFF. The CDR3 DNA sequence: TGTGCCAGCTCACCACCTATGCGGGAGGTAGTAGATGAGCAGTTCTTC.

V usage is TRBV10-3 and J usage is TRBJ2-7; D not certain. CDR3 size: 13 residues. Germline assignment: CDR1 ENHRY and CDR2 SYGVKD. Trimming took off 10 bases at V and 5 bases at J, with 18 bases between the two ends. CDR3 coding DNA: TGTGCCACCTCTGACGGAACCCTAGACGAGCAGTACTTC. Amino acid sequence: CATSDGTLDEQYF.

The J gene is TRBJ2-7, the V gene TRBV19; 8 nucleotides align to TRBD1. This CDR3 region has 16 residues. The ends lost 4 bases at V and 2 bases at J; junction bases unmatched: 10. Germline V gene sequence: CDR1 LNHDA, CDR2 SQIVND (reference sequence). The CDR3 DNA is TGTGCCAGTAGTACTTCAGGGGGCGGTAAACCCTACGAGCAGTACTTC. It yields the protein CASSTSGGGKPYEQYF.

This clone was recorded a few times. CDR3 sequence (DNA): TGTGCCAGCAGTTCTCAGCAGGGTGCTGTCTACGAGCAGTACTTC. Amino acids: CASSSQQGAVYEQYF. The gene calls are TRBV6-1 and TRBJ2-7; maybe TRBD1 (5 bases). V was clipped by 5 bases and J by 3 bases, with 17 bases between them. The CDR3 has 15 amino acids. Germline V CDR1 and CDR2: MNHNS, SASEGT.

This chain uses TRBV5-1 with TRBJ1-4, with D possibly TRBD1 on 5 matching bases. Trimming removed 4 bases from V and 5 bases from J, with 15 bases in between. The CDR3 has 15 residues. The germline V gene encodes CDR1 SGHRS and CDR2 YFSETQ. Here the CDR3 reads CASSGGGTANEKLFF. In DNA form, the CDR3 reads TGCGCCAGCAGCGGAGGCGGGACGGCGAATGAAAAACTGTTTTTT.

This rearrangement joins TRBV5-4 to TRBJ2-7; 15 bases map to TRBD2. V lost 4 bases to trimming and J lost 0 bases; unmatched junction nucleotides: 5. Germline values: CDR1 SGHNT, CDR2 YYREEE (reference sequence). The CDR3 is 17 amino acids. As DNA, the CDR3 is TGTGCCAGCAGCCTCGGACTAGCGGGAGGGAGCTCCTACGAGCAGTACTTC. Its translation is CASSLGLAGGSSYEQYF.

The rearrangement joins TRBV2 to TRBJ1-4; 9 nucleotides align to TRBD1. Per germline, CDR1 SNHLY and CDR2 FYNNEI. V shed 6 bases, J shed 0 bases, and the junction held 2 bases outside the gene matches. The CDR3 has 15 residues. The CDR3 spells CASRGQGTTNEKLFF. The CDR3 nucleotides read TGTGCCAGCAGAGGACAGGGGACAACTAATGAAAAACTGTTTTTT.

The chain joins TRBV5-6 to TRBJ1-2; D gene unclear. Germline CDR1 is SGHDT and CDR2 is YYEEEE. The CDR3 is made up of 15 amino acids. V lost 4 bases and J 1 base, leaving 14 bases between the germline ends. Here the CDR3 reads CASSPWAMGNYGYTF. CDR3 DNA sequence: TGTGCCAGCAGCCCCTGGGCGATGGGTAACTATGGCTACACCTTC.

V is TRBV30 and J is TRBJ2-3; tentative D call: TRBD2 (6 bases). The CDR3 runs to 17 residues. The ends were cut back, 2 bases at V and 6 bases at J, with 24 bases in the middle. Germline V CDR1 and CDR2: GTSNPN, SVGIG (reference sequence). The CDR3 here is CAWSFDGASAARDTQYF. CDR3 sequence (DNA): TGTGCCTGGAGTTTCGACGGGGCTAGCGCCGCCAGGGATACGCAGTATTTT.

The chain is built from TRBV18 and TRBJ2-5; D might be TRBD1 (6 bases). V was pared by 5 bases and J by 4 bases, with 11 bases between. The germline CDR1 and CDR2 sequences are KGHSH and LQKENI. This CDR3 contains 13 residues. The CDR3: CASSRARGETQYF. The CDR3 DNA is TGTGCCAGCTCAAGGGCCAGGGGAGAGACCCAGTACTTC. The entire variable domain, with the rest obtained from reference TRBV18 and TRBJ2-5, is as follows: NAGVMQNPRHLVRRRGQEARLRCSPMKGHSHVYWYRQLPEEGLKFMVYLQKENIIDESGMPKERFSAEFPKEGPSILRIQQVVRGDSAAYFCASSRARGETQYFGPGTRLLVL.

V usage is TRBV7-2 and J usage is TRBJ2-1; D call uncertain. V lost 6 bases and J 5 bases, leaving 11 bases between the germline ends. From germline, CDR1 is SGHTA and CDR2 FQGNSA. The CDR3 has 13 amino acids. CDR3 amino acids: CASSHYLNNEQFF. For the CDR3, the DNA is TGTGCCAGCAGTCACTACCTTAACAATGAGCAGTTCTTC.

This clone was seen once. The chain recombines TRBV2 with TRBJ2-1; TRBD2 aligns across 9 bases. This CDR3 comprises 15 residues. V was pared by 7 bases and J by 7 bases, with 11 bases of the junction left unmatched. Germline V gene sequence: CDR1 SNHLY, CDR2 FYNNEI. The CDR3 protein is CASTPGLAPSNEQFF. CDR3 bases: TGTGCCAGCACGCCGGGACTAGCCCCATCTAATGAGCAGTTCTTC.

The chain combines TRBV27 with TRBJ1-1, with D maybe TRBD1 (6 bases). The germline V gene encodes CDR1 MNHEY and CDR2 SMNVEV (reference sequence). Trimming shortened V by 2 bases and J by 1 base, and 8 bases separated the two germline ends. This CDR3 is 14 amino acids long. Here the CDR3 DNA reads TGTGCCAGCAGTTTAAACAGGGCGAACACTGAAGCTTTCTTT. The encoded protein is CASSLNRANTEAFF.

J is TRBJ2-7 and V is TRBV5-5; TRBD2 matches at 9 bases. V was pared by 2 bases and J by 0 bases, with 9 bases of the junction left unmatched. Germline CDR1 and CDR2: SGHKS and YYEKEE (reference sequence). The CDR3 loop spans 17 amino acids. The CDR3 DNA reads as TGTGCCAGCAGCTTCAGGGACTCACTAGCGGGCTCCTACGAGCAGTACTTC. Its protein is CASSFRDSLAGSYEQYF.

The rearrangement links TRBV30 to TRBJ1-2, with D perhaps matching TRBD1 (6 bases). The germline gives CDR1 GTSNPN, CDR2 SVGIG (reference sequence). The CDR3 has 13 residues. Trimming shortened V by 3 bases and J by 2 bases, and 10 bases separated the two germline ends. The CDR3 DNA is TGTGCCTGGAGATCAGGGGTCAACTATGGCTACACCTTC. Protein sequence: CAWRSGVNYGYTF.

The CDR3 protein is CATRRGEGTDTQYF. The CDR3 nucleotides are TGTGCCACCCGGCGGGGGGAAGGGACAGATACGCAGTATTTT. V and J are TRBV10-3 and TRBJ2-3; 8 bases agree with TRBD2. J lost 3 bases, V lost 10 bases, and 9 bases had no gene match. Germline loops: CDR1 ENHRY, CDR2 SYGVKD. The CDR3 sequence is 14 residues long.

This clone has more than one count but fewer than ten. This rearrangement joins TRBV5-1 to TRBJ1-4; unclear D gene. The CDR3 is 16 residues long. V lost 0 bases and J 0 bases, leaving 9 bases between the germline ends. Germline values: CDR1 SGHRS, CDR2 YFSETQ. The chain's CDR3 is CASSLGGFTTNEKLFF. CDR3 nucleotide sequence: TGCGCCAGCAGCTTGGGAGGTTTTACAACTAATGAAAAACTGTTTTTT.

CDR3 loop: CASRGGTSGTDTQYF. For the CDR3, the DNA is TGTGCCAGCAGAGGCGGGACTAGCGGGACAGATACGCAGTATTTT. The J gene is TRBJ2-3, the V gene TRBV2; 12 nucleotides align to TRBD2. The CDR3 is 15 residues long. CDR1 is SNHLY, CDR2 FYNNEI, per germline. Trimming cost V 6 bases and J 3 bases; bases outside gene matches: 4.

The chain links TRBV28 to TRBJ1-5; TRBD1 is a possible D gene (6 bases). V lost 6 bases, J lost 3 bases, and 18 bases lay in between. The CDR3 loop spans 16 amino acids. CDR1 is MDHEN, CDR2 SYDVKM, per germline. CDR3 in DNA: TGTGCCAGCAGCCTGAGGGTGGGGGCCTTCAATCAGCCCCAGCATTTT. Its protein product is CASSLRVGAFNQPQHF.

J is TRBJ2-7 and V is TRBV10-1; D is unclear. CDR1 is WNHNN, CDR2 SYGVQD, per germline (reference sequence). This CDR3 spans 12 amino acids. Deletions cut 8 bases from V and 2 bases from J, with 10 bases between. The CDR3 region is CASSPETYEQYF. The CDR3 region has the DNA TGCGCCAGCTCCCCAGAAACCTACGAGCAGTACTTC.

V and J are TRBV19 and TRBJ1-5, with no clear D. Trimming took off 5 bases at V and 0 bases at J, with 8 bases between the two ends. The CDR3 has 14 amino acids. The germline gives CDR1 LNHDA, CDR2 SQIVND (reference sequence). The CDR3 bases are TGTGCCAGTAGTCTTGAGGGTAGCAATCAGCCCCAGCATTTT. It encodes CASSLEGSNQPQHF.